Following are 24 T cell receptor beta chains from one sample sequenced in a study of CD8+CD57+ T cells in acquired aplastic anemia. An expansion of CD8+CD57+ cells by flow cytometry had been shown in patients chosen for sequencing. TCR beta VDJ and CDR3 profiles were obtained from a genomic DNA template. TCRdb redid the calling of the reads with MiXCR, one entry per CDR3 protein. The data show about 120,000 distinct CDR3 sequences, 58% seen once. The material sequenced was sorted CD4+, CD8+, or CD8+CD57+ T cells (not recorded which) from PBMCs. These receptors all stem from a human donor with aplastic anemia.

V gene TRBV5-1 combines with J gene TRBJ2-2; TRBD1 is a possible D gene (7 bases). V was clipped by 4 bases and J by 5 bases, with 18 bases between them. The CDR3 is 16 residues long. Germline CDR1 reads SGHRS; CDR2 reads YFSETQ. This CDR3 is CASSRGTARGTGELFF. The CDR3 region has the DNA TGCGCCAGCAGCCGCGGGACAGCAAGAGGAACCGGGGAGCTGTTTTTT.

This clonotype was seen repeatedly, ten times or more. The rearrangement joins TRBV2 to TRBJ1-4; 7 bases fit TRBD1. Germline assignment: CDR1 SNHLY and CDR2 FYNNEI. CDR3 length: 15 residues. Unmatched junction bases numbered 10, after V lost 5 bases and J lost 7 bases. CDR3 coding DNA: TGTGCCAGCAGTAGAAGAGGGGGCGAAGGTGAAAAACTGTTTTTT. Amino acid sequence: CASSRRGGEGEKLFF.

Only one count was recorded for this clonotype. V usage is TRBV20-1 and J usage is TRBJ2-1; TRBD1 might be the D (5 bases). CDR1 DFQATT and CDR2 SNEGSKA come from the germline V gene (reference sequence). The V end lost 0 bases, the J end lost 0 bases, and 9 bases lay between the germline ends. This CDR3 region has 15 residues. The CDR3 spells CSARDQGFSYNEQFF. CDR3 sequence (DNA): TGCAGTGCTAGAGATCAGGGCTTCTCCTACAATGAGCAGTTCTTC.

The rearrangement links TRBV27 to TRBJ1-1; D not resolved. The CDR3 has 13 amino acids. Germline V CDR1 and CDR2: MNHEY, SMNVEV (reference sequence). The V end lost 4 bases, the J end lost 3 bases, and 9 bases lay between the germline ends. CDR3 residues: CASSSYRDTEAFF. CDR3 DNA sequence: TGTGCCAGCAGTTCTTATAGGGACACTGAAGCTTTCTTT.

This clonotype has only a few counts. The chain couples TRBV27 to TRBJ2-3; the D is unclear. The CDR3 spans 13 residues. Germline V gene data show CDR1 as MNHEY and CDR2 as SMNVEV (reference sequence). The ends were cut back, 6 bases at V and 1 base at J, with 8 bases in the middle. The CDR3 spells CASRPGGTDTQYF. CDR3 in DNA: TGTGCCAGCAGGCCTGGGGGCACAGATACGCAGTATTTT.

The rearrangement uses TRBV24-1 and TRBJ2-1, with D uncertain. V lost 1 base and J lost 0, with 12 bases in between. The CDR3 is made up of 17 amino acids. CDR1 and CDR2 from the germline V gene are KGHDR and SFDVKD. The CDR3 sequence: CATSDFKQTFSYNEQFF. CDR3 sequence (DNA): TGTGCCACCAGTGATTTCAAACAGACGTTCTCCTACAATGAGCAGTTCTTC.

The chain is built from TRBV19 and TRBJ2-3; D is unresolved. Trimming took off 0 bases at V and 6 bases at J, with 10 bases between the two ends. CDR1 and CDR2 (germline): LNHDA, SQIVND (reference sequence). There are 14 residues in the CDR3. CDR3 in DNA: TGTGCCAGTAGTATAGATAGGGCTGGCGATACGCAGTATTTT. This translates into CASSIDRAGDTQYF.

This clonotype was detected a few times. CDR3 sequence: CATSRHSYNEQFF. In nucleotides, the CDR3 is TGTGCCACCAGCCGACACAGCTACAATGAGCAGTTCTTC. The chain joins TRBV15 to TRBJ2-1; D remains ambiguous. Germline lookup yields CDR1 LNHNV and CDR2 YYDKDF (reference sequence). This CDR3 has 13 residues. V was cut by 5 bases and J by 3 bases, with 8 bases left in between.

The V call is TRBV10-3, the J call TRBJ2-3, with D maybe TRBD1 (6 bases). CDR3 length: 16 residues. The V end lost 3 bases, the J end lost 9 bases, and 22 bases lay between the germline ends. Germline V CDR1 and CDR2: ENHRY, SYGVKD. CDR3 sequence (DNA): TGTGCCATCAGTGATAGAGGACAGAGCTCCCGGAGAACGCAGTATTTT. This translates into CAISDRGQSSRRTQYF.

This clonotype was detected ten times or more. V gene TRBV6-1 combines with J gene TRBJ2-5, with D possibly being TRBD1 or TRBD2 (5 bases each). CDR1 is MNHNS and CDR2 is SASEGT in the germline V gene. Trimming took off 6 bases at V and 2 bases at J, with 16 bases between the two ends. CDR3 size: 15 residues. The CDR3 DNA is TGTGCCAGCAGCTCCGGGACGTACTCACAAGAGACCCAGTACTTC. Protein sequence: CASSSGTYSQETQYF.

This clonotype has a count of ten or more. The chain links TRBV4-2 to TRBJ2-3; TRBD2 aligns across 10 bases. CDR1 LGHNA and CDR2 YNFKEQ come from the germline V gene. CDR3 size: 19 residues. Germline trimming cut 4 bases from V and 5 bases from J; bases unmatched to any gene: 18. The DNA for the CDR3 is TGTGCCAGCAGCCCGACCGGGGGAAGCGGGGGGGCCGGGGTAGATACGCAGTATTTT. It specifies CASSPTGGSGGAGVDTQYF.

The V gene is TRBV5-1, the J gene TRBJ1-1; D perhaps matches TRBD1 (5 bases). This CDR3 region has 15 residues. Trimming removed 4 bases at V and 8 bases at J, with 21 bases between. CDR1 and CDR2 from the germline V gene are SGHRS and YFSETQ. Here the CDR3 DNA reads TGCGCCAGCAGCGTCCTCCAGGGCAGGGACTACGAAGCTTTCTTT. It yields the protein CASSVLQGRDYEAFF.

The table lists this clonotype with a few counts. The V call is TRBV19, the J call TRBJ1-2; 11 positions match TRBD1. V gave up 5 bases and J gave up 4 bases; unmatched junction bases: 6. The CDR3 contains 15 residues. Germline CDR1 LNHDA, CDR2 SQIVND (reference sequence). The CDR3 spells CASSSRTGGTYGYTF. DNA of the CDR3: TGTGCCAGTAGTTCGCGGACAGGGGGCACCTATGGCTACACCTTC.

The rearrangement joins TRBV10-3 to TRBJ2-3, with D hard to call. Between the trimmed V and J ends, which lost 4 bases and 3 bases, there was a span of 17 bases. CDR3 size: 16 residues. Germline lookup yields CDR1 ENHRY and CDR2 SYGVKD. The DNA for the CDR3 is TGTGCCATCAGTGCTGCGGCCCACTCTTTGACAGATACGCAGTATTTT. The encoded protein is CAISAAAHSLTDTQYF.

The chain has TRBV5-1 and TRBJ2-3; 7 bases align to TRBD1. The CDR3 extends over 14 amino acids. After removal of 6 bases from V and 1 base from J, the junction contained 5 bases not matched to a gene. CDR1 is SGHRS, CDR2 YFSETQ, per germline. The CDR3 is CASNRGVGTDTQYF. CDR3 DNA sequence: TGCGCCAGCAACAGGGGAGTTGGCACAGATACGCAGTATTTT.

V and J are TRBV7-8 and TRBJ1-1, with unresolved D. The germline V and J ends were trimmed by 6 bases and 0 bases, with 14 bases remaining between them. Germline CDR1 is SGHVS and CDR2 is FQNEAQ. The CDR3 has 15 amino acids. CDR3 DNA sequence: TGTGCCAGCAGTTCAAATCAGGCTATGAACACTGAAGCTTTCTTT. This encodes CASSSNQAMNTEAFF.

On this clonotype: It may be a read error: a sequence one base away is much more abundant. The CDR3 here is CANGSGGAYEQYF. The CDR3 region has the DNA TGTGCCAACGGCTCGGGGGGTGCCTACGAGCAGTACTTC. V and J are TRBV6-1 and TRBJ2-7; 7 bases are shared with TRBD2. Germline V gene sequence: CDR1 MNHNS, CDR2 SASEGT. The J segment lost 2 bases and the V segment lost 10 bases, leaving 8 bases of the junction unmatched. The CDR3 runs to 13 residues.

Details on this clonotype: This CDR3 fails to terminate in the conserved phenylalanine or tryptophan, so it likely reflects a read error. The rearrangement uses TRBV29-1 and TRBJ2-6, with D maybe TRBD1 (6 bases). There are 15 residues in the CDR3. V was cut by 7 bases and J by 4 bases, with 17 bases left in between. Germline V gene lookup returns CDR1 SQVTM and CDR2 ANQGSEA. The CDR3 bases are TGCAGCGCTGGCGACAGGCTTGAAGGGGCCAACGTCCTGACTTCC. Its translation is CSAGDRLEGANVLTS.

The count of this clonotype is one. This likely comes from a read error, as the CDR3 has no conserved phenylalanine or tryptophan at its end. The DNA of the CDR3 is TGTGCCAGCAGTCGGGAAGGGGCCTACGAGCAGTACCTC. Protein product: CASSREGAYEQYL. The chain links TRBV2 to TRBJ2-7, with D perhaps matching TRBD1 or TRBD2 (5 bases each). CDR1 is SNHLY, CDR2 FYNNEI, per germline. The CDR3 is 13 residues long. V shed 5 bases and J shed 2 bases, with 10 bases lying between them.

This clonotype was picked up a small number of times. The CDR3 region has the DNA TGTGCCAGCACCGGACAGGGGCTCTATGGCTACACCTTC. This translates into CASTGQGLYGYTF. The chain is built from TRBV2 and TRBJ1-2; the match to TRBD1 covers 9 bases. V gave up 7 bases and J gave up 4 bases; unmatched junction bases: 4. Germline V lookup: CDR1 SNHLY, CDR2 FYNNEI. The CDR3 loop spans 13 amino acids.

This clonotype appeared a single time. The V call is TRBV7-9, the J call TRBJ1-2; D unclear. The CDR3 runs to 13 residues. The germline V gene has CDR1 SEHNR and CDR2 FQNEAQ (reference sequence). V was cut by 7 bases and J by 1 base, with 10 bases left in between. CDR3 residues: CASTREDNYGYTF. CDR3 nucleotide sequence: TGTGCCAGCACCCGGGAGGATAACTATGGCTACACCTTC. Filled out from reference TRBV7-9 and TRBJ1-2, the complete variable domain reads DTGVSQNPRHKITKRGQNVTFRCDPISEHNRLYWYRQTLGQGPEFLTYFQNEAQLEKSRLLSDRFSAERPKGSFSTLEIQRTEQGDSAMYLCASTREDNYGYTFGSGTRLTVV.

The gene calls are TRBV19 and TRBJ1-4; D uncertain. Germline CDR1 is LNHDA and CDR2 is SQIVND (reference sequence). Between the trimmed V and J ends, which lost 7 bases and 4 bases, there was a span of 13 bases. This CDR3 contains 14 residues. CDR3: CASKSNAINEKLFF. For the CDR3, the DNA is TGTGCCAGTAAAAGCAATGCTATTAATGAAAAACTGTTTTTT.

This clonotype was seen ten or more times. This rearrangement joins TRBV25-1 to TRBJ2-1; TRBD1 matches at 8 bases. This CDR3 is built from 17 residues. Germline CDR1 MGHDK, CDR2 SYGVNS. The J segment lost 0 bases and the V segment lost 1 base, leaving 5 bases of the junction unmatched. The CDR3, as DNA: TGTGCCAGCAGTGAATTCGGGACAGGAAGCTCCTACAATGAGCAGTTCTTC. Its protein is CASSEFGTGSSYNEQFF.

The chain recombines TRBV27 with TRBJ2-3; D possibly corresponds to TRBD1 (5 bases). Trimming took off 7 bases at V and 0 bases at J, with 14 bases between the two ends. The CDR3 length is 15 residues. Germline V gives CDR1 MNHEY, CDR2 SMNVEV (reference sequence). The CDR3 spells CASTMDGQSTDTQYF. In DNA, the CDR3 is TGTGCCAGCACAATGGACGGACAAAGCACAGATACGCAGTATTTT.